The subject of this entry is one T cell receptor beta chain. Its cognate antigen is unknown. The data belong to a study of Ad26.COV2.S vaccination and SARS-CoV-2 variants. Study-level findings and limits: A substantial breadth of spike-specific CD8+ and CD4+ T cell responses after vaccination has been reported.

Sequenced by immunoSEQ multiplex PCR; TCRdb stores in-frame clones only, minus some. Of about 680,000 clones in the sample, roughly 90% were seen once. The treatment: roughly 20 received Ad26.COV2.S at low or high dose, single or two shots; about 5 received placebo; per-sample allocation not given. Sampling happened 63 days after the first vaccine or placebo injection. After removal of 5 bases from V and 6 bases from J, the junction contained 9 bases not matched to a gene. CDR1 KGHDR and CDR2 SFDVKD come from the germline V gene. The CDR3 is 16 amino acids. The sequencing here drew on peripheral blood, taken in a trial of Ad26.COV2.S vaccine versus placebo. The TCR originated in a person between 18 and 65 years old who received the Ad26.COV2.S COVID-19 vaccine or a placebo. The chain employs TRBV24-1 and TRBJ2-2; the match to TRBD1 covers 9 bases. In nucleotides, the CDR3 is TGTGCCACCAGTGGATCGGGACAGGGTAATGCCGGGGAGCTGTTTTTT. Translated, it gives CATSGSGQGNAGELFF.